The 24 T cell receptor beta chains given below trace back to one sample, sequenced in a study of control samples from healthy donors and cancer patients. TCRdb's table, derived via immunoSEQ multiplex PCR, lists solely in-frame clones and lacks some. The table records around 150,000 clones, approximately 96% of them present only once. Sequenced material: blood. The receptors here all came from a woman between 40 and 55 years old in good health.

J is TRBJ1-1 and V is TRBV4-3; tentatively, D is TRBD1 (5 bases). V dropped 3 bases and J dropped 8 bases, with 10 bases sitting between them. CDR3 length: 12 amino acids. Germline V gives CDR1 LGHNA, CDR2 YSLEER. The CDR3 region has the DNA TGCGCCAGCAGCCAGTCCGGGACCGAAGCTTTCTTT. Protein product: CASSQSGTEAFF.

This chain connects TRBV9 to TRBJ2-1; D uncertain. V gave up 3 bases and J gave up 5 bases, with 15 bases separating them. Germline lookup yields CDR1 SGDLS and CDR2 YYNGEE. CDR3 length equals 15 residues. The CDR3 DNA is TGTGCCAGCAGCGCCCAATTTTCTAGGAACAATGAGCAGTTCTTC. The encoded protein is CASSAQFSRNNEQFF.

V usage is TRBV13 and J usage is TRBJ2-5, with D uncertain. Trimming cost V 2 bases and J 5 bases, with 3 bases left between them. The germline V gene has CDR1 PRHDT and CDR2 FYEKMQ (reference sequence). The CDR3 runs 11 residues. The CDR3 region is CASSLSETQYF. The CDR3 DNA reads as TGTGCCAGCAGCTTATCGGAGACCCAGTACTTC.

The chain employs TRBV5-1 and TRBJ1-1, with D possibly being TRBD1 (5 bases). CDR3 length equals 14 residues. Germline V gene sequence: CDR1 SGHRS, CDR2 YFSETQ. Trimming removed 0 bases at V and 6 bases at J, with 12 bases between. The CDR3 reads CASSLEGVGAEAFF. CDR3 sequence (DNA): TGCGCCAGCAGCTTGGAAGGGGTAGGGGCTGAAGCTTTCTTT.

The chain carries TRBV19 and TRBJ2-3; D gene ambiguous. Germline CDR1 reads LNHDA; CDR2 reads SQIVND (reference sequence). Deletions cut 2 bases from V and 4 bases from J, with 10 bases between. This CDR3 is built from 14 residues. CDR3: CASSITEPPDTQYF. CDR3 nucleotide sequence: TGTGCCAGTAGTATAACCGAACCCCCAGATACGCAGTATTTT.

The chain has TRBV6-2 or TRBV6-3 and TRBJ2-7; D is ambiguous. With 2 bases removed from V and 1 base from J, the gap between germline ends came to 9 bases. The germline CDR1 and CDR2 sequences are MNHEY and SVGEGT. The CDR3 is 14 amino acids. Here the CDR3 DNA reads TGTGCCAGCAGTTACCCTCCGATATCCTACGAGCAGTACTTC. Amino acid sequence: CASSYPPISYEQYF.

This clone was counted between two and nine times. The V gene is TRBV7-2, the J gene TRBJ2-2; no clear D. The CDR3 totals 16 residues. Trimming cost V 0 bases and J 0 bases, with 8 bases left between them. The germline V gene has CDR1 SGHTA and CDR2 FQGNSA. CDR3: CASSLAQRANTGELFF. The CDR3 DNA reads as TGTGCCAGCAGCTTAGCGCAACGGGCGAACACCGGGGAGCTGTTTTTT.

This rearrangement joins TRBV9 to TRBJ1-2; D might be TRBD1 (5 bases). Germline V gene sequence: CDR1 SGDLS, CDR2 YYNGEE. V shed 0 bases and J shed 4 bases, with 13 bases lying between them. The CDR3 is 15 residues long. The CDR3 nucleotides are TGTGCCAGCAGCGTAGCCGCAGGGTCCGTCTATGGCTACACCTTC. Encoded protein: CASSVAAGSVYGYTF.

The chain recombines TRBV5-8 with TRBJ2-1, with TRBD2 identical over 12 bases. CDR3 length: 16 residues. The V gene's germline CDR1 is SGHTS and CDR2 YDEGEE. V lost 4 bases to trimming and J lost 2 bases; unmatched junction nucleotides: 4. CDR3 bases: TGTGCCAGCAGCCGCGGACTAGCGGGGACCTACAATGAGCAGTTCTTC. Protein sequence: CASSRGLAGTYNEQFF. Using reference TRBV5-8 and TRBJ2-1 for the parts outside the CDR3, the full variable domain is EAGVTQSPTHLIKTRGQQATLRCSPISGHTSVYWYQQALGLGLQFLLWYDEGEERNRGNFPPRFSGRQFPNYSSELNVNALELEDSALYLCASSRGLAGTYNEQFFGPGTRLTVL.

The chain combines TRBV12-3 or TRBV12-4 with TRBJ1-3, with unresolved D. The CDR3 is made up of 12 amino acids. Trimming removed 6 bases at V and 4 bases at J, with 7 bases between. CDR3 in amino acids: CASRPGGNTIYF. The DNA for the CDR3 is TGTGCCAGCAGGCCGGGGGGAAACACCATATATTTT.

CDR3 region: CASSLIPGPAYEQYF. In DNA, the CDR3 is TGTGCCAGCAGTTTAATTCCGGGACCAGCCTACGAGCAGTACTTC. The chain combines TRBV27 with TRBJ2-7; perhaps D is TRBD1 or TRBD2 (5 bases each). Germline V gene sequence: CDR1 MNHEY, CDR2 SMNVEV (reference sequence). The CDR3 loop spans 15 amino acids. Trimming took off 2 bases at V and 2 bases at J, with 13 bases between the two ends.

This rearrangement joins TRBV11-2 to TRBJ1-6; possible D gene TRBD1, 5 bases. Trimming took 5 bases from V and 9 from J, leaving 17 bases between them. This CDR3 contains 15 residues. Germline CDR1 is SGHAT and CDR2 is FQNNGV. CDR3 sequence (DNA): TGTGCCAGCAGCCTAAACCAGGGTAGCGGTTCACCCCTCCACTTT. Encoded protein: CASSLNQGSGSPLHF.

This clone was seen a single time. The chain has TRBV4-1 and TRBJ2-2; D gene unclear. Germline V gene sequence: CDR1 MGHRA, CDR2 YSYEKL. V was shortened by 0 bases and J by 7 bases, with 12 bases between the two germline ends. The CDR3 is 15 residues long. This CDR3 reads CASSQDALTGGELFF. DNA of the CDR3: TGCGCCAGCAGCCAAGATGCCTTGACCGGCGGGGAGCTGTTTTTT.

Here the CDR3 reads CSAGQFTEFF. DNA for the CDR3: TGCAGTGCTGGACAGTTTACGGAGTTCTTC. This sequence joins TRBV20-1 and TRBJ2-1, with TRBD1 as a possible D gene (6 bases). Germline values: CDR1 DFQATT, CDR2 SNEGSKA (reference sequence). Trimming shortened V by 5 bases and J by 14 bases, and 13 bases separated the two germline ends. The CDR3 has 10 amino acids.

The chain couples TRBV11-3 to TRBJ2-3; D uncertain. V dropped 5 bases and J dropped 8 bases, with 14 bases sitting between them. CDR3 length equals 13 residues. The germline V gene encodes CDR1 SGHNT and CDR2 YENEEA. CDR3 sequence: CASSATPGSTQYF. CDR3 bases: TGTGCCAGCAGCGCTACCCCCGGGTCTACGCAGTATTTT.

This chain joins TRBV15 and TRBJ2-1; no clear D gene. Germline CDR1 LNHNV, CDR2 YYDKDF (reference sequence). This CDR3 spans 16 amino acids. Trimming took off 0 bases at V and 9 bases at J, with 18 bases between the two ends. The DNA of the CDR3 is TGTGCCACCAGCAGAGATAACGCCCGGTTTAGTCTTGAGCAGTTCTTC. Its translation: CATSRDNARFSLEQFF.

The chain is built from TRBV3-1 (or the pseudogene TRBV3-2) and TRBJ1-1, with TRBD1 as a possible D gene (6 bases). Germline V gene sequence: CDR1 LGHDT, CDR2 YNNKEL (reference sequence). CDR3 length equals 14 residues. Trimming shortened V by 1 base and J by 7 bases, and 13 bases separated the two germline ends. The CDR3 DNA reads as TGTGCCAGCAGCCAAGGTCTTGAGGGGGTTGAAGCTTTCTTT. It specifies CASSQGLEGVEAFF.

The rearrangement links TRBV13 to TRBJ2-4; tentative D call: TRBD1 (6 bases). Between the trimmed V and J ends, which lost 6 bases and 2 bases, there was a span of 8 bases. This CDR3 is 13 amino acids long. CDR1 and CDR2 from the germline V gene are PRHDT and FYEKMQ (reference sequence). The CDR3 protein is CASSQGPKNIQYF. CDR3 DNA sequence: TGTGCCAGCAGTCAGGGGCCCAAAAACATTCAGTACTTC.

The chain has TRBV7-2 and TRBJ2-2; D remains unclear. This CDR3 has 14 amino acids. CDR1 SGHTA and CDR2 FQGNSA come from the germline V gene. Trimming pared 3 bases from V and 0 bases from J, leaving 5 bases between. Here the CDR3 DNA reads TGTGCCAGCAGCTTCCACGCGAACACCGGGGAGCTGTTTTTT. Its protein product is CASSFHANTGELFF.

J is TRBJ2-5 and V is TRBV6-5; D gene unclear. V lost 4 bases to trimming and J lost 6 bases, with 12 bases between them. This CDR3 comprises 13 residues. The germline V gene encodes CDR1 MNHEY and CDR2 SVGAGI. In DNA form, the CDR3 reads TGTGCCAGCAGTTCCGGACGGCTTAAGACCCAGTACTTC. Translation gives CASSSGRLKTQYF.

The chain carries TRBV6-2 or TRBV6-3 and TRBJ2-6; D not certain. This CDR3 contains 17 residues. Germline V lookup: CDR1 MNHEY, CDR2 SVGEGT. V was cut by 6 bases and J by 0 bases, with 15 bases left in between. CDR3 in amino acids: CASSLTEILSGANVLTF. The DNA of the CDR3 is TGTGCCAGCAGCCTAACAGAGATACTCTCTGGGGCCAACGTCCTGACTTTC.

This chain connects TRBV27 to TRBJ1-5, with D unresolved. The CDR3 covers 15 residues. Looked up from germline, CDR1 is MNHEY and CDR2 is SMNVEV (reference sequence). V lost 2 bases, J lost 2 bases, and 10 bases lay in between. The CDR3 DNA reads as TGTGCCAGCAGTTTAGCCGGCGGTGGCAATCAGCCCCAGCATTTT. This encodes CASSLAGGGNQPQHF.

The chain has TRBV2 and TRBJ2-5, with 11 bases lining up with TRBD2. The V gene's germline CDR1 is SNHLY and CDR2 FYNNEI. This CDR3 has 14 residues. J gave up 4 bases and V 7 bases, and 5 bases lay outside the gene matches. The CDR3 loop reads CASKRGTSGETQYF. CDR3 in DNA: TGTGCCAGCAAAAGAGGGACTAGCGGAGAGACCCAGTACTTC.

The chain couples TRBV7-2 to TRBJ1-2; 8 positions match TRBD1. The CDR3 is 14 amino acids. CDR1 is SGHTA and CDR2 is FQGNSA in the germline V gene. With V trimmed by 2 bases and J by 2 bases, 1 base remained unmatched. The CDR3 DNA sequence: TGTGCCAGCAGCTTACGGGACAGGAACTATGGCTACACCTTC. This codes for CASSLRDRNYGYTF.